This T cell receptor (beta chain) was recorded in a study of graft-versus-host responses after intestinal transplantation. General study findings and limits: High graft-versus-host to host-versus-graft clonal ratios were found in allografts of patients who had graft-donor T cell macrochimerism.

Trimming at V came to 7 bases and at J to 2 bases, leaving 13 bases not matched to a gene. CDR1 MGHRA and CDR2 YSYEKL come from the germline V gene. CDR3 length equals 16 residues. Points on this clone: The target antigen is unknown.

Sequencing used immunoSEQ multiplex PCR; TCRdb keeps in-frame clones, though not all of them. The top ten clones hold about 3% of a sample with approximately 15,000 clones, about 74% of them seen once. Investigators treated the graft tissue so that it released intraepithelial and lamina propria lymphocytes. The sample here was ileum tissue, taken 14 days after transplant. V usage is TRBV4-1 and J usage is TRBJ2-7; the match to TRBD2 covers 8 bases. The clonotype comes from a human patient who received an intestinal transplant, so some T cells may come from the graft donor. The CDR3 nucleotides read TGCGCCAGCACCGAAAACCTTAGCGGGGCCGCCTACGAGCAGTACTTC. Translated, it gives CASTENLSGAAYEQYF.